Given below is one T cell receptor beta chain in context. The target antigen is unknown. The data are from a study of cytomegalovirus exposure and HLA in healthy donors. Whole-study context: Unique TCRs numbering some 80 million, obtained from HLA-typed donors, made up an early data release. General study findings and limits: Association of a missense DCLRE1C variant with TCR beta V- and J-gene trimming was reported in a later analysis. Donors belonging to an Asian-associated ancestry cluster reportedly showed fewer N-insertions in productive TCRs than the approximately 670-donor mean, according to what a later analysis found.

In nominal health when sampled, donors likely had unrecorded immune exposures nonetheless. PCR involved 60 Vbeta and 13 Jbeta primers. Profiling relied on immunoSEQ multiplex PCR, and the TCRdb table lists in-frame clones only, not all of them. Counted here are 80,000 or so clones, around 60% occurring once; the ten biggest clones make up more than 3.5%. The source is a male donor in good health and CMV-seropositive. The sample was PBMCs.

CDR3: CASSQQIYNSPLHF. The CDR3 DNA sequence: TGTGCCAGCAGCCAACAGATCTATAATTCACCCCTCCACTTT. The rearrangement uses TRBV7-2 and TRBJ1-6; no firm D call. CDR3 length: 14 residues. Germline V gene data show CDR1 as SGHTA and CDR2 as FQGNSA. With 5 bases removed from V and 3 bases from J, the gap between germline ends came to 8 bases. The full variable domain, in which reference TRBV7-2 and TRBJ1-6 provide the parts outside the CDR3, is GAGVSQSPSNKVTEKGKDVELRCDPISGHTALYWYRQSLGQGLEFLIYFQGNSAPDKSGLPSDRFSAERTGGSVSTLTIQRTQQEDSAVYLCASSQQIYNSPLHFGNGTRLTVT.